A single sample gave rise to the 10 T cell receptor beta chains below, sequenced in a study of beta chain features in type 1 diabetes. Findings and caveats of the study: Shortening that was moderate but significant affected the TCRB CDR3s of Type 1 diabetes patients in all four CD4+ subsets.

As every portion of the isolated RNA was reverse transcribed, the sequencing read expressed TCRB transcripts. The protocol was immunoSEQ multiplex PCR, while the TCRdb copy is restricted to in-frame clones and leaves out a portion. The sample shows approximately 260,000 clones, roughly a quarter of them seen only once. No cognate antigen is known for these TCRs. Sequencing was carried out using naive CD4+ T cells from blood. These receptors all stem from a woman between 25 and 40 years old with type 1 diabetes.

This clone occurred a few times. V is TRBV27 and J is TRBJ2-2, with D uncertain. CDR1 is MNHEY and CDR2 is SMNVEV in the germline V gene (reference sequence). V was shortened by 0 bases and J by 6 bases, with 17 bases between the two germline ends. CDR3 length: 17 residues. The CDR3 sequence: CASSLSAPVPIPGELFF. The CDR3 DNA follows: TGTGCCAGCAGTTTATCTGCCCCGGTTCCCATCCCCGGGGAGCTGTTTTTT.

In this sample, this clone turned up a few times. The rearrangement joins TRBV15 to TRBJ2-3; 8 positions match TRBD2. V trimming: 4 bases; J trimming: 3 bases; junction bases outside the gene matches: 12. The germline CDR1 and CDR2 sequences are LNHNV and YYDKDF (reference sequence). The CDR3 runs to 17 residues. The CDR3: CATSTPGSAGGTDTQYF. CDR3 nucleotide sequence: TGTGCCACCAGCACCCCGGGTAGTGCGGGAGGAACAGATACGCAGTATTTT. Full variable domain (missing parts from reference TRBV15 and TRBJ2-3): DAMVIQNPRYQVTQFGKPVTLSCSQTLNHNVMYWYQQKSSQAPKLLFHYYDKDFNNEADTPDNFQSRRPNTSFCFLDIRSPGLGDTAMYLCATSTPGSAGGTDTQYFGPGTRLTVL.

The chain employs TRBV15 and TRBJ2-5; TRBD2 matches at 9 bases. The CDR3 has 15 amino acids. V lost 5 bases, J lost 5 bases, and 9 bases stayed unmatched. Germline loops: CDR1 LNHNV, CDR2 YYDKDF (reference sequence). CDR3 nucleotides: TGTGCCACCAGCCTCGGGGTAGCGGGAGCCGAGACCCAGTACTTC. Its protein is CATSLGVAGAETQYF.

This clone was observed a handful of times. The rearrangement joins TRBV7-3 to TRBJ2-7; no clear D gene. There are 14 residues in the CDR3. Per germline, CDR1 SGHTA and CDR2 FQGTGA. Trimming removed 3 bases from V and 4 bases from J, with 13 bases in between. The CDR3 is CASSFRRPRYEQYF. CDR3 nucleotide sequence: TGTGCCAGCAGCTTCCGAAGGCCTAGGTACGAGCAGTACTTC.

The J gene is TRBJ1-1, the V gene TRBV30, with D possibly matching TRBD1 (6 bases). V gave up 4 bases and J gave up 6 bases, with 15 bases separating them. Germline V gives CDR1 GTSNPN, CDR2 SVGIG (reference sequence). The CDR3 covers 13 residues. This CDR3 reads CAWNGQLEAEAFF. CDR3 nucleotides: TGTGCCTGGAACGGACAGTTGGAGGCTGAAGCTTTCTTT.

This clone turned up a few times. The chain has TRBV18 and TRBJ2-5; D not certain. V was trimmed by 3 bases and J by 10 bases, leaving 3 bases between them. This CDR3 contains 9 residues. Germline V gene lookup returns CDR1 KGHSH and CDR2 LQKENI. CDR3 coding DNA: TGTGCCAGCTCACCCTTCCAGTACTTC. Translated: CASSPFQYF.

The CDR3 reads CATSRASGYPGYTF. CDR3 nucleotide sequence: TGTGCCACCAGCAGAGCCTCCGGGTATCCTGGCTACACCTTC. The chain is built from TRBV15 and TRBJ1-2; the D is unclear. The CDR3 sequence is 14 residues long. The V and J ends lost 1 base and 7 bases respectively, with 13 bases between them. Germline V lookup: CDR1 LNHNV, CDR2 YYDKDF (reference sequence).

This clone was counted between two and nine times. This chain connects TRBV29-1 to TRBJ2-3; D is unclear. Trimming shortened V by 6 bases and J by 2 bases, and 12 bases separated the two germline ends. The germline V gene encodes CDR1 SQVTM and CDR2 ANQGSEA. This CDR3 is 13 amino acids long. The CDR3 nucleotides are TGCAGCGTATGGTCGCGAGTCACAGATACGCAGTATTTT. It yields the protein CSVWSRVTDTQYF.

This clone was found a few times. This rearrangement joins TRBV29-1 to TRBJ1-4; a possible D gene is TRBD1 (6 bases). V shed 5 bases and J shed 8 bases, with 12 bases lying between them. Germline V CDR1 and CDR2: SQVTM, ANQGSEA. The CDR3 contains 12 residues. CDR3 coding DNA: TGCAGCGTTAAAACAGGGAACGAAAAACTGTTTTTT. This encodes CSVKTGNEKLFF. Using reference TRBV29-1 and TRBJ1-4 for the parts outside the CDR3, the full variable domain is SAVISQKPSRDICQRGTSLTIQCQVDSQVTMMFWYRQQPGQSLTLIATANQGSEATYESGFVIDKFPISRPNLTFSTLTVSNMSPEDSSIYLCSVKTGNEKLFFGSGTQLSVL.

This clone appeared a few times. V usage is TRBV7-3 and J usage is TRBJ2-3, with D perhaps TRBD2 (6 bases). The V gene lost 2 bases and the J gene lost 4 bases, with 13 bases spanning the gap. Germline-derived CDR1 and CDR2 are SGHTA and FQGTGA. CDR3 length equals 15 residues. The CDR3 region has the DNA TGTGCCAGCAGCTTATGGACCGGGAGATCAGATACGCAGTATTTT. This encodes CASSLWTGRSDTQYF.